The 5 T cell receptor beta chains presented below share a single source sample, sequenced in a study of memory CD4+ T cells and cytomegalovirus serostatus. The sort gate was single viable CD3+CD4+CD8-CD45RO+ cells for memory CD4+ T cells. Assay used: immunoSEQ multiplex PCR; TCRdb lists only in-frame clones, some missing. This table has tens of thousands of clones, 82% appearing once. Sample: memory CD4+ T cells from blood. The receptor set was obtained from an adult in good health and CMV-seronegative.

The rearrangement links TRBV18 to TRBJ2-7; 12 bases line up with TRBD2. This CDR3 has 16 amino acids. In germline, CDR1 is KGHSH, CDR2 LQKENI. V lost 0 bases to trimming and J lost 4 bases; unmatched junction nucleotides: 4. CDR3 coding DNA: TGTGCCAGCTCACCACCGAGACTAGCGGGAGTTTACGAGCAGTACTTC. Encoded protein: CASSPPRLAGVYEQYF.

V is TRBV18 and J is TRBJ1-2; the match to TRBD1 covers 7 bases. Germline V gene sequence: CDR1 KGHSH, CDR2 LQKENI. Trimming cost V 3 bases and J 5 bases; bases outside gene matches: 9. The CDR3 consists of 15 residues. The CDR3 sequence is CASSPVDRSGYGYTF. As DNA, the CDR3 is TGTGCCAGCTCACCCGTGGACAGGTCTGGGTATGGCTACACCTTC.

The CDR3 reads CASSQRTGRSTDTQYF. CDR3 bases: TGTGCCAGCAGCCAAAGGACAGGCCGGAGCACAGATACGCAGTATTTT. This chain joins TRBV7-6 and TRBJ2-3; 7 nucleotides match TRBD1. The CDR3 consists of 16 residues. Germline lookup yields CDR1 SGHVS and CDR2 FNYEAQ. The junction had 8 bases not matched to a gene; V was cut back by 5 bases and J by 0 bases.

The V and J genes are TRBV11-2 and TRBJ2-5; the D gene is possibly TRBD2 (6 bases). The V end lost 4 bases, the J end lost 1 base, and 10 bases lay between the germline ends. The germline CDR1 and CDR2 sequences are SGHAT and FQNNGV. The CDR3 loop spans 14 amino acids. CDR3: CASSSLAFQETQYF. DNA of the CDR3: TGTGCCAGCAGCTCACTAGCTTTCCAAGAGACCCAGTACTTC.

The V call is TRBV30, the J call TRBJ1-6; a weak D match, TRBD1 (5 bases). This CDR3 contains 16 residues. CDR1 and CDR2 from the germline V gene are GTSNPN and SVGIG (reference sequence). V gave up 1 base and J gave up 4 bases, with 14 bases separating them. The CDR3 protein is CAWSARAGQYNSPLHF. The CDR3 DNA follows: TGTGCCTGGAGTGCCAGGGCGGGCCAATATAATTCACCCCTCCACTTT.